One sample yielded the 12 T cell receptor beta chains listed below, sequenced in a study of T cell repertoires in cytomegalovirus infection. TCRdb reprocessed the reads via MiXCR and lists one record per CDR3 protein. This sample has 250,000 or so distinct CDR3 sequences, with approximately 13% found just once. Sequenced input: PBMCs. The receptors come from a human donor in good health (CMV status not recorded). Some clones in this sample may be carry-over from other donors' samples.

This chain joins TRBV20-1 and TRBJ2-3; 10 bases fit TRBD2. The V gene's germline CDR1 is DFQATT and CDR2 SNEGSKA (reference sequence). The CDR3 is 14 residues long. V gave up 6 bases and J gave up 5 bases; unmatched junction bases: 8. DNA of the CDR3: TGCAGTGCCCGCGAGGTAGCGGGAGGAGATACGCAGTATTTT. Amino acid sequence: CSAREVAGGDTQYF.

This clonotype has a count of ten or more. V is TRBV7-9 and J is TRBJ2-3, with unresolved D. Germline V gene lookup returns CDR1 SEHNR and CDR2 FQNEAQ (reference sequence). V shed 1 base and J shed 8 bases, with 13 bases lying between them. CDR3 length equals 14 residues. Here the CDR3 reads CASSLGVTLGTQYF. The CDR3 DNA is TGTGCCAGCAGCTTAGGAGTGACACTCGGTACGCAGTATTTT. Based on the CDR3 plus reference TRBV7-9 and TRBJ2-3, the full variable domain is DTGVSQNPRHKITKRGQNVTFRCDPISEHNRLYWYRQTLGQGPEFLTYFQNEAQLEKSRLLSDRFSAERPKGSFSTLEIQRTEQGDSAMYLCASSLGVTLGTQYFGPGTRLTVL.

This clonotype was observed a few times. This chain uses TRBV28 with TRBJ1-2, with a tentative D call TRBD1 (5 bases). With 3 bases removed from V and 4 bases from J, the gap between germline ends came to 15 bases. CDR1 and CDR2 (germline): MDHEN, SYDVKM. CDR3 length: 15 amino acids. This chain's CDR3 is CASSFPRGRTYGYTF. In DNA form, the CDR3 reads TGTGCCAGCAGTTTTCCCCGGGGGAGGACCTATGGCTACACCTTC.

This clonotype was observed once. The J gene is TRBJ2-3, the V gene TRBV5-1, with TRBD1 matching 9 bases. Per the germline V gene, CDR1 is SGHRS and CDR2 is YFSETQ. The CDR3 contains 16 residues. After removal of 0 bases from V and 3 bases from J, the junction contained 5 bases not matched to a gene. The CDR3 protein is CASSLGDRAGTDTQYF. The CDR3 DNA follows: TGCGCCAGCAGCTTGGGGGACAGGGCGGGTACAGATACGCAGTATTTT.

Many counts were recorded for this clonotype. This sequence joins TRBV12-3 or TRBV12-4 and TRBJ1-6; a possible D gene is TRBD1 (5 bases). Trimming left V 5 bases short and J 7 bases short, with 15 bases between. The CDR3 runs to 15 residues. CDR3 residues: CASSNAGRMNSPLHF. Here the CDR3 DNA reads TGTGCCAGCAGTAACGCGGGACGGATGAATTCACCCCTCCACTTT.

This clonotype was observed many times. V gene TRBV7-3 combines with J gene TRBJ2-6; 9 bases fit TRBD2. Germline loops: CDR1 SGHTA, CDR2 FQGTGA. The CDR3 runs 19 residues. V gave up 5 bases and J gave up 2 bases; unmatched junction bases: 13. In DNA, the CDR3 is TGTGCCAGCAGCCACGGGGAGAGGGCTAGCGGGGCTGGGGCCAACGTCCTGACTTTC. Its protein is CASSHGERASGAGANVLTF.

This clonotype was seen many times. The rearrangement links TRBV6-2 or TRBV6-3 to TRBJ1-1; D unclear. CDR1 MNHEY and CDR2 SVGEGT come from the germline V gene. The CDR3 covers 13 residues. V lost 2 bases, J lost 7 bases, and 11 bases lay in between. CDR3 DNA: TGTGCCAGCAGTTACCTCGGAGACCGTGAAGCTTTCTTT. Translated: CASSYLGDREAFF.

This clonotype showed up many times. This chain connects TRBV6-6 to TRBJ2-2; 7 nucleotides line up with TRBD2. Germline CDR1 is MNHNY and CDR2 is SVGAGI (reference sequence). The trim removed 6 bases at V and 3 bases at J, leaving 4 bases unmatched. CDR3 length equals 14 residues. CDR3 bases: TGTGCCAGCAGGGCTAGCGGAGACACCGGGGAGCTGTTTTTT. Its translation is CASRASGDTGELFF.

This clonotype was picked up a small number of times. The genes are TRBV5-1 and TRBJ1-1; D gene unclear. The CDR3 runs 14 residues. Looked up from germline, CDR1 is SGHRS and CDR2 is YFSETQ. Trimming took 2 bases from V and 0 from J, leaving 8 bases between them. The CDR3, as DNA: TGCGCCAGCAGCTTAAGGAGGCTGAACACTGAAGCTTTCTTT. This encodes CASSLRRLNTEAFF.

This clonotype was seen ten or more times. This sequence joins TRBV20-1 and TRBJ1-1, with D perhaps matching TRBD1 (5 bases). Deletions cut 4 bases from V and 1 base from J, with 13 bases between. Germline V CDR1 and CDR2: DFQATT, SNEGSKA (reference sequence). This CDR3 comprises 14 residues. The DNA of the CDR3 is TGCAGTGCTACCCCGGGGGGGGGGAACACTGAAGCTTTCTTT. Translated, it gives CSATPGGGNTEAFF.

A note on this clonotype: A much larger clone lies one base from this, so it may be a read error. The chain carries TRBV10-3 and TRBJ2-3, with unresolved D. Germline V CDR1 and CDR2: ENHRY, SYGVKD. The CDR3 covers 17 residues. Trimming pared 3 bases from V and 2 bases from J, leaving 18 bases between. CDR3 coding DNA: TGTGCCATCAGTGACCTTAGCAGAAACAGAAACACAGATACGCAGTATTTT. Its protein is CAISDLSRNRNTDTQYF.

This clonotype was counted at least ten times. The CDR3 DNA reads TGTGCCAGCAGCCGTACCTCTAGCGGGAATTACGAGCAGTACTTC. This codes for CASSRTSSGNYEQYF. The chain is built from TRBV12-3 or TRBV12-4 and TRBJ2-7; TRBD2 matches at 9 bases. The CDR3 extends over 15 amino acids. V dropped 6 bases and J dropped 4; count of bases not matched to a gene: 10.